This T cell receptor beta chain was documented in a study of graft-versus-host responses after intestinal transplantation. Study as a whole: Tacrolimus plus steroids were given to all recipients for 2 to 4 years, preceded by anti-thymocyte globulin induction.

Germline trimming cut 4 bases from V and 5 bases from J; bases unmatched to any gene: 6. The CDR3 has 15 residues. Per the germline V gene, CDR1 is MGHDK and CDR2 is SYGVNS. Produced via immunoSEQ multiplex PCR; TCRdb's table is partial and in-frame only. The sample has about 90,000 clones, 94% seen once. With respect to this clone: Its antigen remains unknown.

The study, taken as a whole, reports: GvH clones occurred in recipient marrow; some first appeared in ileum or blood.

The rearrangement joins TRBV25-1 to TRBJ2-1; TRBD1 agrees at 9 bases. The sequence was obtained from a human donor who was the organ donor for an intestinal transplant. The source was unstimulated CD4+ T cells sorted from spleen or lymph node cells, collected before transplant. CDR3 region: CASSVAGQGNNEQFF. The CDR3 region has the DNA TGTGCCAGCAGTGTGGCGGGACAGGGAAACAATGAGCAGTTCTTC.